This TCR beta chain stems from a study of patients and donors after allogeneic stem cell transplantation. This clonotype was detected a few times. TCRdb ran MiXCR on the RT-PCR reads and lists one entry per CDR3 protein. The sample shows about 74,000 distinct CDR3 sequences, less than 30% of them seen only once. CDR1 and CDR2 from the germline V gene are SEHNR and FQNEAQ (reference sequence). The CDR3 contains 17 residues. Trimming took 1 base from V and 0 from J, leaving 13 bases between them. The source is a human donor who was either an allogeneic HSCT recipient or a stem cell or donor lymphocyte infusion donor (not recorded which). It is not recorded whose cells these are; they may come from a transplant donor. The sequenced material came from blood, either unsorted or a sorted T cell fraction (not recorded which). The chain carries TRBV7-9 and TRBJ2-4; D may be TRBD2 (5 bases). The CDR3 nucleotides read TGTGCCAGCAGCTTAGGTTTTGGGGAGAGAGCCAAAAACATTCAGTACTTC. As protein: CASSLGFGERAKNIQYF.